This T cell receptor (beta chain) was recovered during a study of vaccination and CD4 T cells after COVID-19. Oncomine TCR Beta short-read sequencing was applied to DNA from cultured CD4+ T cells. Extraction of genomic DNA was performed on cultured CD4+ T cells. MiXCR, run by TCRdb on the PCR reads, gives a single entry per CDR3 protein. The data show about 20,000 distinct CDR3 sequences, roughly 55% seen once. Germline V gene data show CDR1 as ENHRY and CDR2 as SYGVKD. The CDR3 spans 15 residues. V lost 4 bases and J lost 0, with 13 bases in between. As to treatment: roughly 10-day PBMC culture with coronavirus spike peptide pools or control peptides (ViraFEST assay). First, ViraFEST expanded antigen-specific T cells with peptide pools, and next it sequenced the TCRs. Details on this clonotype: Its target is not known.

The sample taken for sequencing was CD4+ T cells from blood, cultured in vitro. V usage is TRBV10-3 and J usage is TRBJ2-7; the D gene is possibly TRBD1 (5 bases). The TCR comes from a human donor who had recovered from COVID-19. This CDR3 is CAISGVQGSSYEQYF. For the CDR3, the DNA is TGTGCCATCAGTGGAGTGCAGGGAAGCTCCTACGAGCAGTACTTC.